The clone carrying this TCR beta chain appeared a few times. The antigen remains unidentified. The data stem from a study of T cell repertoires in cytomegalovirus infection. Overall study: Matching HLA type and CMV infection were both indicated by public TCR beta signatures.

Study-wide results and limits: HLA-C-restricted CMV-specific TCR beta clonotypes prevailed in the ex vivo response.

The CDR3 extends over 15 amino acids. V lost 6 bases to trimming and J lost 0 bases; unmatched junction nucleotides: 5. Using its own MiXCR run on the reads, TCRdb lists one record per CDR3 protein. The repertoire includes about 180,000 distinct CDR3 sequences, roughly 15% of them detected once, and around 25% sits in the top ten. This receptor was taken from a human donor in good health (CMV status not recorded). Some clones in this sample may be carry-over from other donors' samples. Source material: CD8+ T cells from PBMCs. The chain links TRBV12-3 or TRBV12-4 to TRBJ2-1; 7 positions match TRBD2. The CDR3 here is CASRGAGSSYNEQFF. CDR3 DNA: TGTGCCAGCAGAGGAGCGGGGTCCTCCTACAATGAGCAGTTCTTC.